This entry lists 28 T cell receptor beta chains sequenced from one sample in a study of T cell responses to AZD1222 COVID-19 vaccine. Profiling relied on immunoSEQ multiplex PCR, and the TCRdb table lists in-frame clones only, not all of them. This sample has roughly 140,000 clones, with approximately 88% found just once. The specimen comprised peripheral blood, sampled on day 0 of AZD1222 vaccination. These receptors were collected from an adult in good health.

This chain joins TRBV6-1 and TRBJ2-7, with D hard to call. Trimming left V 3 bases short and J 4 bases short, with 7 bases between. This CDR3 has 12 amino acids. The germline CDR1 and CDR2 sequences are MNHNS and SASEGT. In nucleotides, the CDR3 is TGTGCCAGCAGTGAGGCGGTTTACGAGCAGTACTTC. It codes for CASSEAVYEQYF.

The chain couples TRBV14 to TRBJ2-3; 8 bases line up with TRBD1. The trim removed 2 bases at V and 5 bases at J, leaving 3 bases unmatched. The CDR3 length is 14 residues. Germline V lookup: CDR1 SGHDN, CDR2 FVKESK. CDR3 protein: CASSQIGTGDTQYF. CDR3 nucleotides: TGTGCCAGCAGCCAAATCGGGACAGGAGATACGCAGTATTTT.

The chain uses TRBV5-6 and TRBJ2-3; the match to TRBD2 covers 11 bases. Per the germline V gene, CDR1 is SGHDT and CDR2 is YYEEEE. The V and J ends lost 7 bases and 3 bases, in that order; junction bases with no gene match: 7. This CDR3 has 15 amino acids. Here the CDR3 reads CASARWTSGTDTQYF. CDR3 coding DNA: TGTGCCAGCGCCCGTTGGACTAGCGGGACAGATACGCAGTATTTT.

V usage is TRBV7-2 and J usage is TRBJ2-1; D is uncertain. The V end lost 2 bases, the J end lost 5 bases, and 10 bases lay between the germline ends. Germline CDR1 is SGHTA and CDR2 is FQGNSA. CDR3 length equals 14 residues. CDR3 sequence: CASSLWTLDNEQFF. Written as DNA, the CDR3 is TGTGCCAGCAGCTTATGGACCCTAGACAATGAGCAGTTCTTC.

Here the CDR3 DNA reads TGTGCCAGCAGCTCCGGACTAGCTTACAATGAGCAGTTCTTC. This sequence encodes CASSSGLAYNEQFF. This rearrangement joins TRBV7-2 to TRBJ2-1; 8 bases map to TRBD2. V shed 4 bases and J 4 bases; nucleotides not matched to a gene: 3. The CDR3 length is 14 residues. The germline V gene has CDR1 SGHTA and CDR2 FQGNSA.

The CDR3 nucleotides are TGTGCCAGCAGCTCCGGGGCGGGGGGCGAGATCCTCTACGAGCAGTACTTC. Its protein product is CASSSGAGGEILYEQYF. V is TRBV7-9 and J is TRBJ2-7, with 8 nucleotides matching TRBD2. V lost 4 bases to trimming and J lost 3 bases; unmatched junction nucleotides: 14. The CDR3 totals 17 residues. CDR1 and CDR2 from the germline V gene are SEHNR and FQNEAQ (reference sequence).

This CDR3 is CASSQDRGRGGNEQFF. The CDR3 DNA reads as TGCGCCAGCAGCCAAGATCGCGGGAGGGGCGGGAATGAGCAGTTCTTC. The chain is built from TRBV4-3 and TRBJ2-1; 9 bases are a match to TRBD2. CDR1 LGHNA and CDR2 YSLEER come from the germline V gene. With V trimmed by 0 bases and J by 7 bases, 7 bases remained unmatched. This CDR3 has 16 residues.

In DNA, the CDR3 is TGTGCCAGTAGTATCCGGGACTACAATTCACCCCTCCACTTT. As protein: CASSIRDYNSPLHF. The chain couples TRBV19 to TRBJ1-6; possibly TRBD1 for D (5 bases). From germline, CDR1 is LNHDA and CDR2 SQIVND (reference sequence). The CDR3 spans 14 residues. Between the trimmed V and J ends, which lost 3 bases and 7 bases, there was a span of 10 bases.

Points on this clone: Different DNA sequences within this sample yield the same CDR3. CDR3 residues: CASREQGAQAFF. The CDR3 DNA reads TGTGCCAGCAGAGAGCAAGGGGCGCAGGCTTTCTTT. This chain uses TRBV6-5 with TRBJ1-1, with D possibly being TRBD1 (5 bases). The CDR3 runs to 12 residues. V was clipped by 6 bases and J by 11 bases, with 16 bases between them. The germline CDR1 and CDR2 sequences are MNHEY and SVGAGI.

V is TRBV5-5 and J is TRBJ2-5; 10 bases map to TRBD1. CDR1 is SGHKS, CDR2 YYEKEE, per germline (reference sequence). Trimming took 4 bases from V and 5 from J; bases not matched to a gene: 8. The CDR3 has 15 residues. CDR3 loop: CASSTPGQGWETQYF. The CDR3 nucleotides read TGTGCCAGCAGCACCCCGGGACAGGGGTGGGAGACCCAGTACTTC.

The CDR3 loop reads CASSLVAGSNYEQYF. DNA of the CDR3: TGCGCCAGCAGCTTGGTTGCGGGGAGTAACTACGAGCAGTACTTC. The genes are TRBV5-1 and TRBJ2-7, with D possibly matching TRBD2 (6 bases). The V gene's germline CDR1 is SGHRS and CDR2 YFSETQ. V was trimmed by 0 bases and J by 3 bases, leaving 13 bases between them. The CDR3 contains 15 residues. The full variable domain, its missing parts supplied by reference TRBV5-1 and TRBJ2-7, is KAGVTQTPRYLIKTRGQQVTLSCSPISGHRSVSWYQQTPGQGLQFLFEYFSETQRNKGNFPGRFSGRQFSNSRSEMNVSTLELGDSALYLCASSLVAGSNYEQYFGPGTRLTVT.

Only one count was recorded for this clone. The chain combines TRBV7-8 with TRBJ1-1; tentative D call: TRBD1 (5 bases). The CDR3 totals 15 residues. Germline loops: CDR1 SGHVS, CDR2 FQNEAQ. The V end lost 5 bases, the J end lost 0 bases, and 13 bases lay between the germline ends. The CDR3 is CASSREGSLNTEAFF. CDR3 DNA: TGTGCCAGCAGCCGAGAGGGGAGCTTGAACACTGAAGCTTTCTTT.

The chain couples TRBV20-1 to TRBJ2-5; the D is unclear. Trimming removed 5 bases at V and 9 bases at J, with 13 bases between. CDR1 and CDR2 (germline): DFQATT, SNEGSKA (reference sequence). The CDR3 is made up of 11 amino acids. The CDR3 is CSADSRAAQYF. The DNA of the CDR3 is TGCAGTGCTGACTCTCGGGCGGCCCAGTACTTC.

This chain links TRBV5-6 with TRBJ2-3, with TRBD2 as a possible D gene (6 bases). The V end lost 0 bases, the J end lost 0 bases, and 14 bases lay between the germline ends. The CDR3 sequence is 17 residues long. CDR1 and CDR2 from the germline V gene are SGHDT and YYEEEE. CDR3 region: CASSLGRGGFSTDTQYF. CDR3 in DNA: TGTGCCAGCAGCTTGGGGCGGGGAGGATTTAGCACAGATACGCAGTATTTT.

The chain employs TRBV6-5 and TRBJ2-5; possibly TRBD1 for D (6 bases). The CDR3 covers 15 residues. Between the trimmed V and J ends, which lost 0 bases and 5 bases, there was a span of 13 bases. Germline assignment: CDR1 MNHEY and CDR2 SVGAGI. The CDR3 sequence: CASSYSATGKETQYF. In DNA, the CDR3 is TGTGCCAGCAGTTACTCTGCGACAGGCAAGGAGACCCAGTACTTC.

CDR3 in amino acids: CAIRVDRANTEAFF. CDR3 bases: TGTGCCATTCGCGTCGACAGGGCGAACACTGAAGCTTTCTTT. V and J are TRBV10-3 and TRBJ1-1, with TRBD1 matching over 7 bases. The junction had 8 bases not matched to a gene; V was cut back by 9 bases and J by 1 base. The CDR3 runs to 14 residues. Germline V gene data show CDR1 as ENHRY and CDR2 as SYGVKD.

This clone showed up just a few times. The CDR3, as DNA: TGTGCCAGCAGTGAAGCCAGGGCGACTAATGAAAAACTGTTTTTT. Translation gives CASSEARATNEKLFF. V is TRBV25-1 and J is TRBJ1-4; tentative D call: TRBD1 (5 bases). The CDR3 sequence is 15 residues long. Germline CDR1 and CDR2: MGHDK and SYGVNS. V dropped 2 bases and J dropped 2 bases, with 9 bases sitting between them.

The rearrangement links TRBV7-8 to TRBJ1-5; 8 bases are a match to TRBD1. V lost 7 bases, J lost 7 bases, and 6 bases stayed unmatched. The CDR3 is made up of 13 amino acids. The germline gives CDR1 SGHVS, CDR2 FQNEAQ. CDR3 sequence: CASTRDRRQPQHF. The CDR3 nucleotides are TGTGCCAGCACGAGGGACAGGAGACAGCCCCAGCATTTT.

The chain combines TRBV7-9 with TRBJ1-4; D ambiguous. The CDR3 sequence is 14 residues long. V was clipped by 5 bases and J by 7 bases, with 14 bases between them. Germline V gives CDR1 SEHNR, CDR2 FQNEAQ (reference sequence). CDR3 DNA sequence: TGTGCCAGCAGCCTCTTTATGAACAGTGAAAAACTGTTTTTT. Its protein is CASSLFMNSEKLFF.

The chain combines TRBV5-6 with TRBJ2-2; 11 bases match TRBD1. V lost 4 bases, J lost 6 bases, and 5 bases stayed unmatched. The CDR3 sequence is 15 residues long. Germline V gene sequence: CDR1 SGHDT, CDR2 YYEEEE. The CDR3 region has the DNA TGTGCCAGCAGCGGGCTGGGACAGGGGGCCGGGGAGCTGTTTTTT. Translating it yields CASSGLGQGAGELFF.

J is TRBJ1-2 and V is TRBV24-1; D unresolved. The V gene's germline CDR1 is KGHDR and CDR2 SFDVKD. The CDR3 is 11 amino acids. Trimming removed 3 bases from V and 8 bases from J, with 6 bases in between. In DNA, the CDR3 is TGTGCCACCAGTGATGTCGGAGGCTACACCTTC. Encoded protein: CATSDVGGYTF.

DNA for the CDR3: TGTGCCAGCTCACCGGGAGTCTACAATGAGCAGTTCTTC. Translating it yields CASSPGVYNEQFF. The chain is built from TRBV18 and TRBJ2-1; a possible D gene is TRBD2 (5 bases). There are 13 residues in the CDR3. Trimming stripped 3 bases from V and 3 bases from J, with 6 bases between. CDR1 is KGHSH, CDR2 LQKENI, per germline.

The chain combines TRBV7-8 with TRBJ2-4; D is unclear. This CDR3 is built from 15 residues. V lost 4 bases and J 1 base, leaving 11 bases between the germline ends. Germline-derived CDR1 and CDR2 are SGHVS and FQNEAQ. The CDR3 reads CASSSRTVAKNIQYF. The CDR3, as DNA: TGTGCCAGCAGCTCCCGAACTGTGGCCAAAAACATTCAGTACTTC.

The count of this clone is one. This chain connects TRBV19 to TRBJ1-1, with D possibly matching TRBD1 (5 bases). The CDR3 spans 11 residues. The germline V and J ends were trimmed by 11 bases and 5 bases, with 12 bases remaining between them. Germline V lookup: CDR1 LNHDA, CDR2 SQIVND (reference sequence). CDR3 bases: TGTGCCTCGAGCGGGGGGACTGAAGCTTTCTTT. Translating it yields CASSGGTEAFF.

The chain carries TRBV24-1 and TRBJ2-3; 13 nucleotides match TRBD2. Germline CDR1 is KGHDR and CDR2 is SFDVKD. This CDR3 region has 17 residues. V shed 10 bases and J 3 bases; nucleotides not matched to a gene: 12. The CDR3 region has the DNA TGTGCCACTATACTAGCGGGAGGGCCTCGCGAGACAGATACGCAGTATTTT. It is translated as CATILAGGPRETDTQYF.

V gene TRBV7-2 combines with J gene TRBJ1-5; D might be TRBD1 (5 bases). The CDR3 totals 16 residues. The V end lost 2 bases, the J end lost 1 base, and 12 bases lay between the germline ends. Germline assignment: CDR1 SGHTA and CDR2 FQGNSA. CDR3 coding DNA: TGTGCCAGCAGCTTAAGGGGCGGGGAGAGCAATCAGCCCCAGCATTTT. Its protein product is CASSLRGGESNQPQHF.

The CDR3 reads CATSDHRGRDNQPQHF. The CDR3 region has the DNA TGTGCCACCAGTGACCACAGGGGTAGGGACAATCAGCCCCAGCATTTT. This chain uses TRBV24-1 with TRBJ1-5, with 7 positions matching TRBD1. This CDR3 has 16 residues. The V gene's germline CDR1 is KGHDR and CDR2 SFDVKD. V gave up 4 bases and J gave up 3 bases; unmatched junction bases: 8.

The rearrangement links TRBV18 to TRBJ2-7; 9 bases agree with TRBD1. Germline V gene sequence: CDR1 KGHSH, CDR2 LQKENI. The length of the CDR3 is 14 residues. The ends lost 6 bases at V and 1 base at J; junction bases unmatched: 4. The CDR3 sequence is CASSPGQGSYEQYF. In nucleotides, the CDR3 is TGTGCCAGCTCGCCGGGACAGGGTTCCTACGAGCAGTACTTC.